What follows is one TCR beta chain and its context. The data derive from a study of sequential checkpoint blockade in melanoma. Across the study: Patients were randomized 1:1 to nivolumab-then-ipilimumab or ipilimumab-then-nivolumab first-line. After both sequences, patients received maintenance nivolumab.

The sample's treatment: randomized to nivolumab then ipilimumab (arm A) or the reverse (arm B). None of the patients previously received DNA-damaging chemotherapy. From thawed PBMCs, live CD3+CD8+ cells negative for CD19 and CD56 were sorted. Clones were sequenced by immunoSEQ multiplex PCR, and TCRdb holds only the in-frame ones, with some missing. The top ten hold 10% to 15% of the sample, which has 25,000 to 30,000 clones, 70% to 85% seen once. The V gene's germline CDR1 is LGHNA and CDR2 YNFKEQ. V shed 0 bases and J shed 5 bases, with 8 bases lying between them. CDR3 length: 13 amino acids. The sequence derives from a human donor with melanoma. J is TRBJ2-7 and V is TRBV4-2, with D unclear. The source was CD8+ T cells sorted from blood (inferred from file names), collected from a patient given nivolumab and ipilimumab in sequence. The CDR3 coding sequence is TGTGCCAGCAGCCAAGATCTGTTTGACGAGCAGTACTTC. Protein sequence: CASSQDLFDEQYF.